A single sample gave rise to the 20 T cell receptor beta chains below, sequenced in a study of neurological immune-mediated disorders. MiXCR was run by TCRdb on the 5' RACE reads, yielding one entry per CDR3 protein. The sample has around 47,000 distinct CDR3 sequences, 20% to 25% seen once. Time point noted: technical triplicate 3. Sequencing used PBMCs. The source is a man in his sixties with HTLV-1-associated myelopathy (HAM/TSP).

At least ten counts were recorded for this clonotype. The chain uses TRBV28 and TRBJ1-5; D remains unclear. Per germline, CDR1 MDHEN and CDR2 SYDVKM. V lost 3 bases, J lost 2 bases, and 14 bases lay in between. The CDR3 runs to 16 residues. The CDR3 region is CASSFGGQRGNQPQHF. In nucleotides, the CDR3 is TGTGCCAGCAGTTTTGGCGGCCAGAGGGGCAATCAGCCCCAGCATTTT.

The table lists this clonotype with many counts. The chain couples TRBV4-1 to TRBJ2-7; D possibly corresponds to TRBD2 (6 bases). The V gene lost 4 bases and the J gene lost 1 base, with 14 bases spanning the gap. Per germline, CDR1 MGHRA and CDR2 YSYEKL. This CDR3 spans 15 amino acids. The CDR3 sequence: CASSRAGTDSYEQYF. DNA for the CDR3: TGCGCCAGCAGCCGAGCCGGGACTGATTCCTACGAGCAGTACTTC.

This clonotype was recorded many times. The chain couples TRBV25-1 to TRBJ2-1, with D perhaps matching TRBD2 (5 bases). Deletions cut 1 base from V and 9 bases from J, with 13 bases between. The CDR3 is 14 amino acids. Germline lookup yields CDR1 MGHDK and CDR2 SYGVNS. CDR3 sequence: CASSEFGSAGEQFF. CDR3 DNA: TGTGCCAGCAGTGAATTTGGTTCGGCGGGTGAGCAGTTCTTC.

This clonotype occurred many times. CDR3 region: CASSLVEGNQPQHF. The CDR3 region has the DNA TGTGCCAGCAGTTTAGTCGAGGGAAATCAGCCCCAGCATTTT. The rearrangement links TRBV12-3 or TRBV12-4 to TRBJ1-5; D gene unclear. Trimming stripped 1 base from V and 4 bases from J, with 8 bases between. The CDR3 spans 14 residues.

The table lists this clonotype with many counts. This chain uses TRBV5-1 with TRBJ2-2; D may be TRBD1 or TRBD2 (5 bases each). The CDR3 is made up of 15 amino acids. The V end was cut by 3 bases, the J end by 1 base, with 10 bases between. Germline loops: CDR1 SGHRS, CDR2 YFSETQ. CDR3 amino acids: CASSWGTENTGELFF. For the CDR3, the DNA is TGCGCCAGCAGCTGGGGGACGGAGAACACCGGGGAGCTGTTTTTT.

This clonotype has a count of ten or more. V usage is TRBV5-6 and J usage is TRBJ1-1; 12 nucleotides align to TRBD1. The ends lost 3 bases at V and 4 bases at J; junction bases unmatched: 10. The length of the CDR3 is 17 residues. CDR1 is SGHDT, CDR2 YYEEEE, per germline. The CDR3 protein is CASSSLPGQGARTEAFF. The DNA of the CDR3 is TGTGCCAGCAGCTCCCTCCCGGGACAGGGGGCGCGCACTGAAGCTTTCTTT.

This clonotype has a count of ten or more. V gene TRBV7-8 combines with J gene TRBJ2-1; D not certain. The V and J ends lost 2 bases and 4 bases respectively, with 12 bases between them. This CDR3 spans 15 amino acids. The germline gives CDR1 SGHVS, CDR2 FQNEAQ. The CDR3, as DNA: TGTGCCAGCAGCTTAAACACCGGATTTTACAATGAGCAGTTCTTC. Protein sequence: CASSLNTGFYNEQFF.

At least ten counts were recorded for this clonotype. The rearrangement uses TRBV5-1 and TRBJ2-3; TRBD2 matches at 8 bases. The CDR3 is made up of 15 amino acids. Germline V CDR1 and CDR2: SGHRS, YFSETQ. After removal of 4 bases from V and 3 bases from J, the junction contained 7 bases not matched to a gene. In nucleotides, the CDR3 is TGCGCCAGCAGCCCCCCGGGAGGGGGAACAGATACGCAGTATTTT. Encoded protein: CASSPPGGGTDTQYF.

This clonotype was recorded a few times. It may be a read error: a sequence one base away is much more abundant. J is TRBJ2-7 and V is TRBV12-3 or TRBV12-4, with D possibly matching TRBD1 (5 bases). V gave up 6 bases and J gave up 0 bases, with 15 bases separating them. There are 15 residues in the CDR3. The CDR3 DNA reads TGTGCCAGCAGCCCCGACAGACTTAGCTCCTACGAGCAGTACTTC. Translated: CASSPDRLSSYEQYF.

This clonotype came up many times. This chain links TRBV20-1 with TRBJ2-3; tentatively, D is TRBD2 (6 bases). Germline V lookup: CDR1 DFQATT, CDR2 SNEGSKA (reference sequence). The CDR3 contains 15 residues. With 6 bases removed from V and 0 bases from J, the gap between germline ends came to 16 bases. The DNA of the CDR3 is TGCAGTGCCCAATGGAGGGCCGGTAGCACAGATACGCAGTATTTT. Translated: CSAQWRAGSTDTQYF.

Worth noting for this clonotype: Possible read error: a much larger clone is one base away. The chain links TRBV12-3 or TRBV12-4 to TRBJ1-5; D ambiguous. V gave up 6 bases and J gave up 8 bases, with 17 bases separating them. This CDR3 has 14 residues. The CDR3 region is CASRRTGGDKPQHF. The DNA of the CDR3 is TGTGCCAGCAGGCGCACCGGTGGGGATAAGCCCCAGCATTTT.

This clonotype was counted ten times or more. The chain is built from TRBV6-6 and TRBJ2-1; D is possibly TRBD1 (6 bases). V was pared by 0 bases and J by 7 bases, with 19 bases between. The CDR3 consists of 17 residues. Looked up from germline, CDR1 is MNHNY and CDR2 is SVGAGI (reference sequence). The CDR3 here is CASSYSTGSNGNNEQFF. CDR3 nucleotides: TGTGCCAGCAGTTACTCGACAGGTTCCAACGGGAATAATGAGCAGTTCTTC.

This clonotype showed up many times. The rearrangement links TRBV20-1 to TRBJ2-3; tentatively, D is TRBD2 (5 bases). The length of the CDR3 is 12 residues. CDR1 and CDR2 from the germline V gene are DFQATT and SNEGSKA (reference sequence). Trimming stripped 6 bases from V and 0 bases from J, with 7 bases between. The DNA for the CDR3 is TGCAGTGCCGCGGGTAGCACAGATACGCAGTATTTT. This gives the protein CSAAGSTDTQYF.

This clonotype was recorded at least ten times. This chain uses TRBV10-3 with TRBJ2-3, with 8 bases identical to TRBD2. Germline trimming cut 5 bases from V and 0 bases from J; bases unmatched to any gene: 7. The CDR3 is 16 amino acids. Germline loops: CDR1 ENHRY, CDR2 SYGVKD. This chain's CDR3 is CAISKPGRGSTDTQYF. As DNA, the CDR3 is TGTGCCATCAGTAAACCCGGGAGGGGAAGCACAGATACGCAGTATTTT.

This clonotype showed up many times. This chain links TRBV9 with TRBJ2-1; the match to TRBD2 covers 9 bases. The CDR3 runs 15 residues. Germline assignment: CDR1 SGDLS and CDR2 YYNGEE. Unmatched junction bases numbered 5, after V lost 0 bases and J lost 7 bases. CDR3 amino acids: CASSVVSGSWNEQFF. DNA for the CDR3: TGTGCCAGCAGCGTAGTTAGCGGGAGTTGGAATGAGCAGTTCTTC.

The J gene is TRBJ2-1, the V gene TRBV20-1; 7 positions agree with TRBD2. Germline values: CDR1 DFQATT, CDR2 SNEGSKA (reference sequence). The CDR3 has 15 amino acids. J was trimmed by 6 bases and V by 4 bases; bases with no gene match: 12. As DNA, the CDR3 is TGCAGTGCTACAGACCGGGACTATGCAATCAATGAGCAGTTCTTC. Translation: CSATDRDYAINEQFF.

The table lists this clonotype with many counts. The chain recombines TRBV12-3 or TRBV12-4 with TRBJ2-7; no clear D gene. V was cut by 3 bases and J by 9 bases, with 12 bases left in between. CDR3 size: 12 residues. CDR3 in amino acids: CASSFTGLAQYF. CDR3 nucleotide sequence: TGTGCCAGCAGTTTTACTGGGCTGGCGCAGTACTTC.

This clonotype has ten or more counts. The chain is built from TRBV14 and TRBJ1-5, with 9 bases identical to TRBD1. From germline, CDR1 is SGHDN and CDR2 FVKESK. There are 18 residues in the CDR3. V was pared by 6 bases and J by 7 bases, with 19 bases of the junction left unmatched. The CDR3 DNA follows: TGTGCCAGCAGTCACGTCCCGGGACAGGGACTCAAGGCACAGCCCCAGCATTTT. It is translated as CASSHVPGQGLKAQPQHF.

This clonotype was seen many times. V is TRBV27 and J is TRBJ2-3; no clear D gene. The CDR3 runs to 15 residues. Trimming stripped 3 bases from V and 6 bases from J, with 16 bases between. Germline loops: CDR1 MNHEY, CDR2 SMNVEV (reference sequence). DNA for the CDR3: TGTGCCAGCAGTTTTGGGGTAGCACAATTGGATACGCAGTATTTT. Protein product: CASSFGVAQLDTQYF.

Concerning this clonotype itself: A much larger clone differs from this one at a single base, so this may be a read error. V is TRBV5-5 and J is TRBJ2-7; TRBD1 matches at 10 bases. Germline CDR1 is SGHKS and CDR2 is YYEKEE (reference sequence). This CDR3 contains 18 residues. CDR3 sequence: CASSTLEGDRGHTYEQHF. Here the CDR3 DNA reads TGTGCCAGCAGCACTTTAGAGGGGGACAGGGGCCATACCTACGAGCAGCACTTC. Filled out from reference TRBV5-5 and TRBJ2-7, the complete variable domain reads DAGVTQSPTHLIKTRGQQVTLRCSPISGHKSVSWYQQVLGQGPQFIFQYYEKEERGRGNFPDRFSARQFPNYSSELNVNALLLGDSALYLCASSTLEGDRGHTYEQHFGPGTRLTVT.